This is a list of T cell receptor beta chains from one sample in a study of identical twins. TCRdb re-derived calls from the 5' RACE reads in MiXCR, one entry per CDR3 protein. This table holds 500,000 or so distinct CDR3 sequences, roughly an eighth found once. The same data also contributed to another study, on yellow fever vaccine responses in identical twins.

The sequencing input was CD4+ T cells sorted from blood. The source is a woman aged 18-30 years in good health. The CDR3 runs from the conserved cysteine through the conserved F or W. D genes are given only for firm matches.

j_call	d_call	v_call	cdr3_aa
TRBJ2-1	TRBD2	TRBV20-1	CSASLMSPLAEGNNEQFF
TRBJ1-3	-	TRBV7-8	CASSSIQGSTIYF
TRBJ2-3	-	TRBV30	CAWSGALYTDTQYF
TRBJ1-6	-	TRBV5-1	CASSLVSGYNSPLHF
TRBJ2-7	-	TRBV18	CASSPGNDEQYF
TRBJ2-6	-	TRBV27	CASSPDTGANVLTF
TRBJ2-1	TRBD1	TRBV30	CAWENRGTNYNEQFF
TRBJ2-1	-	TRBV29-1	CSVPALPHEQFF
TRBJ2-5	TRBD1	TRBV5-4	CASSLTGGNQETQYF
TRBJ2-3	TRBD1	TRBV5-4	CASSARDRAIDTQYF
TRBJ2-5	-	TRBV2	CASSVNVGETQYF
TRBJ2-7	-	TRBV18	CASSPGQTSYEQYF
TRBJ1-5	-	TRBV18	CASSLLGEGNQPQHF
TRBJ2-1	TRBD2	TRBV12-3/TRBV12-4	CASSFRRGLAPSSYNEQFF
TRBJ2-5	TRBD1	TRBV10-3	CAIRPGQQQETQYF
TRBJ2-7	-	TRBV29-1	CSGTLPTGRSYEQYF
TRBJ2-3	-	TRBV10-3	CAITNRDTDTQYF
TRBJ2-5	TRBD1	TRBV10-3	CAISDQTGGGETQYF
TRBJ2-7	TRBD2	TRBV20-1	CSARGAGGPVEQYF